The text below deals with one TCR beta chain. This specimen belongs to a study of early T cells in non-severe SARS-CoV-2 infection. The CDR3 spans 17 residues. The germline V gene has CDR1 DFQATT and CDR2 SNEGSKA (reference sequence). The J segment lost 4 bases and the V segment lost 3 bases, leaving 11 bases of the junction unmatched. TCRdb reprocessed the 5' RACE reads via MiXCR and lists one record per CDR3 protein. Of about 94,000 distinct CDR3 sequences in the sample, approximately 13% are singletons; the top ten hold approximately 2.3%. The sequenced sample was whole blood. The sequence was collected from an adult who was a healthcare worker with PCR-confirmed SARS-CoV-2 infection or an uninfected control (not recorded which). The rearrangement joins TRBV20-1 to TRBJ2-1, with TRBD2 identical over 11 bases. The CDR3 sequence is CSASLVKGTSGYNEQFF. The CDR3 region has the DNA TGCAGTGCTAGCCTCGTGAAGGGGACTAGCGGTTACAATGAGCAGTTCTTC.